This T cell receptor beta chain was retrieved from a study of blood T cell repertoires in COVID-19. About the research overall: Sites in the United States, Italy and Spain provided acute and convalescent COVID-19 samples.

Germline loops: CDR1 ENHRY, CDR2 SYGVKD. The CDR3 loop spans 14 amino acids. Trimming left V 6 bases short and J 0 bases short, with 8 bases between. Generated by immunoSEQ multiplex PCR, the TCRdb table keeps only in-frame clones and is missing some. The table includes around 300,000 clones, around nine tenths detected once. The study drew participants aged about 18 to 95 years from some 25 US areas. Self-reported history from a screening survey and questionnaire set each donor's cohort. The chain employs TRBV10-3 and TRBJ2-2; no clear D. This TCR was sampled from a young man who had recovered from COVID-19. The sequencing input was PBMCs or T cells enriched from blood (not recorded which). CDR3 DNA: TGTGCCATCAGAGCGACCACGAACACCGGGGAGCTGTTTTTT. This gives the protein CAIRATTNTGELFF.